This TCR beta chain was recovered during a study of patients and donors after allogeneic stem cell transplantation. V was pared by 3 bases and J by 0 bases, with 6 bases between. The germline gives CDR1 SGHRS, CDR2 YFSETQ. The CDR3 extends over 13 amino acids. This clonotype has more than one count but fewer than ten. TCRdb analysed the RT-PCR reads with MiXCR anew, one entry per CDR3 protein. The data contain 65,000 to 80,000 distinct CDR3 sequences, around 27% of them singletons. The TCR comes from a human donor who was either an allogeneic HSCT recipient or a stem cell or donor lymphocyte infusion donor (not recorded which). It is not recorded whose cells these are; they may come from a transplant donor. The material sequenced was blood, either unsorted or a sorted T cell fraction (not recorded which). The chain joins TRBV5-1 to TRBJ2-5; D gene ambiguous. The CDR3 bases are TGCGCCAGCAGCTCCGAGTACCAAGAGACCCAGTACTTC. It translates to CASSSEYQETQYF.